The rows below give T cell receptor beta chains drawn from one sample of a study of T cell repertoires in cytomegalovirus infection. TCRdb re-derived calls from the reads in MiXCR, one entry per CDR3 protein. Of over 85,000 distinct CDR3 sequences listed, approximately 15% are singletons. Sequencing input: PBMCs. These receptor sequences come from a human donor in good health (CMV status not recorded). Some clones in this sample may be carry-over from other donors' samples. CDR3s include the opening cysteine and the closing phenylalanine or tryptophan. D genes are given only for firm matches. The size of a clone is reported for some rows only, either as once, few or many, or as a class for expanded clones.

J gene | clone size | V gene | CDR3 length | D gene | CDR3 protein | CDR3 DNA
TRBJ1-2 | few | TRBV5-4 | 14 | - | CASSLDTGTYGYTF | TGTGCCAGCAGCTTGGACACCGGTACCTATGGCTACACCTTC
TRBJ1-1 | - | TRBV6-5 | 14 | TRBD1 | CASRTDRMSTEAFF | TGTGCCAGCAGGACGGACAGGATGTCAACTGAAGCTTTCTTT
TRBJ2-7 | - | TRBV10-3 | 15 | TRBD2 | CAISDSGLADYEQYF | TGTGCCATCAGTGATTCGGGACTAGCGGACTACGAGCAGTACTTC
TRBJ1-3 | - | TRBV20-1 | 19 | TRBD1 | CSARPPQGSPLSSGNTIYF | TGCAGTGCTAGACCTCCACAGGGGTCTCCCTTGAGCTCTGGAAACACCATATATTTT
TRBJ2-7 | - | TRBV23-1 | 13 | - | CASSQCGTKKQYF | TGCGCCAGCAGTCAATGTGGGACAAAAAAACAGTACTTC
TRBJ2-7 | - | TRBV3-1 | 15 | - | CASSPQGGVTYEQYF | TGTGCCAGCAGCCCCCAGGGGGGGGTAACCTACGAGCAGTACTTC
TRBJ2-1 | many | TRBV7-9 | 17 | TRBD1 | CASSLARGQGRSGEQFF | TGTGCCAGCAGCTTAGCGAGGGGACAGGGGAGGTCCGGTGAGCAGTTCTTC
TRBJ1-4 | - | TRBV7-2 | 15 | - | CASSLEGTLNERMFF | TGTGCCAGCAGCTTAGAAGGGACATTAAATGAAAGGATGTTTTTT
TRBJ1-1 | many | TRBV7-2 | 15 | TRBD1 | CASSSLDRGGTEAFF | TGTGCCAGCAGCTCGTTGGACAGGGGAGGAACTGAAGCTTTCTTT
TRBJ1-2 | - | TRBV7-9 | 15 | - | CASSLEQATTSGYTF | TGTGCCAGCAGCTTAGAACAGGCGACGACCTCTGGCTACACCTTC
TRBJ2-2 | - | TRBV28 | 16 | TRBD1 | CASSPETGVGTGELFF | TGTGCCAGCAGCCCAGAGACAGGGGTAGGAACCGGGGAGCTGTTTTTT
TRBJ2-2 | - | TRBV5-4 | 16 | TRBD2 | CASSVAGGRNTGELFF | TGTGCCAGCAGCGTTGCGGGGGGCAGGAACACCGGGGAGCTGTTTTTT
TRBJ2-1 | - | TRBV7-3 | 13 | TRBD2 | CASSQRGGAEQFF | TGTGCCAGCAGCCAACGGGGGGGGGCTGAGCAGTTCTTC
TRBJ1-2 | many | TRBV7-2 | 12 | TRBD1 | CASSRTGERTTF | TGTGCCAGCAGCCGGACAGGGGAAAGGACCACCTTC
TRBJ2-7 | - | TRBV20-1 | 15 | - | CSATVASAASYEQYF | TGCAGTGCTACCGTGGCCAGCGCCGCCTCCTACGAGCAGTACTTC
TRBJ2-7 | few | TRBV29-1 | 13 | - | CSVDAGSPSEQYF | TGCAGCGTGGATGCAGGGTCTCCGAGCGAGCAGTACTTC
TRBJ2-4 | few | TRBV4-1 | 15 | - | CASSPLRLSKNIQYF | TGCGCCAGCAGCCCCCTAAGATTGTCCAAAAACATTCAGTACTTC
TRBJ2-2 | many | TRBV11-2 | 16 | TRBD1 | CASSLGGTGYTGELFF | TGTGCCAGCAGCTTAGGAGGGACAGGGTACACCGGGGAGCTGTTTTTT
TRBJ2-1 | many | TRBV7-2 | 16 | TRBD2 | CASSDGTSVTYNEQFF | TGTGCCAGCAGCGACGGGACTAGCGTTACCTACAATGAGCAGTTCTTC
TRBJ1-5 | - | TRBV19 | 16 | - | CASSERKRGLNQPQHF | TGTGCCAGTAGTGAAAGGAAAAGGGGTTTGAATCAGCCCCAGCATTTT
TRBJ2-1 | - | TRBV7-9 | 15 | - | CASSPRGFSYNEQFF | TGTGCCAGCAGCCCCCGGGGGTTCTCCTACAATGAGCAGTTCTTC
TRBJ2-3 | few | TRBV2 | 15 | - | CASSLVISSTDTQYF | TGTGCCAGCTCCCTCGTCATATCTAGCACAGATACGCAGTATTTT
TRBJ1-4 | - | TRBV4-1 | 14 | - | CASSLDRTNEKLFF | TGCGCCAGCAGCCTCGACAGAACTAATGAAAAACTGTTTTTT
TRBJ2-7 | many | TRBV20-1 | 15 | - | CSARDRGTGSLEQYF | TGCAGTGCTAGAGATCGGGGGACTGGTTCTCTCGAGCAGTACTTC
TRBJ2-7 | - | TRBV5-4 | 14 | - | CASSSATGTYEQYF | TGTGCCAGCAGCTCCGCGACTGGCACCTACGAGCAGTACTTC
TRBJ2-3 | - | TRBV28 | 13 | - | CASSKGDTDTQYF | TGTGCCAGCAGTAAGGGAGACACAGATACGCAGTATTTT
TRBJ1-1 | many | TRBV7-2 | 12 | - | CASSPQGQEAFF | TGTGCCAGCAGCCCGCAGGGGCAGGAAGCTTTCTTT
TRBJ1-6 | many | TRBV7-2 | 15 | - | CASSFGQSRNSPLHF | TGTGCCAGCAGCTTCGGGCAGTCAAGAAATTCACCCCTCCACTTT
TRBJ1-3 | few | TRBV20-1 | 16 | - | CSARGLRGLGGNTIYF | TGCAGTGCTAGAGGTTTACGGGGGCTAGGTGGAAACACCATATATTTT
TRBJ2-1 | many | TRBV5-1 | 13 | - | CASSKDVYNEQFF | TGCGCCAGCAGCAAGGATGTATACAATGAGCAGTTCTTC
TRBJ2-3 | many | TRBV7-9 | 17 | TRBD2 | CASSSPRLAATTDTQYF | TGTGCCAGCAGCTCGCCAAGACTAGCGGCCACCACAGATACGCAGTATTTT
TRBJ1-4 | few | TRBV4-1 | 13 | - | CASRSSPVEKLFF | TGCGCCAGCAGGTCCTCCCCAGTCGAAAAACTGTTTTTT
TRBJ2-3 | few | TRBV20-1 | 14 | TRBD2 | CSARPSGTTDTQYF | TGCAGTGCTAGACCTAGCGGGACCACAGATACGCAGTATTTT
TRBJ2-7 | many | TRBV7-9 | 18 | - | CASSPVGWRAGASYEQYF | TGTGCCAGCAGCCCTGTTGGGTGGCGCGCGGGGGCCTCCTACGAGCAGTACTTC
TRBJ2-1 | - | TRBV19 | 14 | - | CASSPEPPYNEQFF | TGTGCCAGTAGTCCAGAACCCCCGTACAATGAGCAGTTCTTC
TRBJ1-4 | many | TRBV27 | 16 | TRBD1 | CASSHSVKTGGEKLFF | TGTGCCAGCAGCCACTCAGTCAAGACAGGGGGAGAAAAACTGTTTTTT
TRBJ1-1 | few | TRBV2 | 14 | - | CASRESPGLHEAFF | TGTGCCAGCAGGGAGTCCCCAGGGCTCCATGAAGCTTTCTTT
TRBJ2-4 | few | TRBV9 | 14 | - | CASSSRRGKYIQYF | TGTGCCAGCAGCTCCCGGAGGGGAAAATACATTCAGTACTTC
TRBJ1-2 | - | TRBV20-1 | 19 | TRBD1 | CSASVSGTGDISYQSGYTF | TGCAGTGCTAGTGTGTCCGGGACAGGGGATATCTCCTACCAGAGCGGCTACACCTTC
TRBJ2-1 | - | TRBV7-3 | 13 | - | CASAEATYNEQFF | TGTGCCAGCGCAGAAGCTACCTACAATGAGCAGTTCTTC
TRBJ1-2 | many | TRBV7-2 | 14 | - | CASRPGSVRYGYTF | TGTGCCAGCAGACCCGGAAGTGTACGCTATGGCTACACCTTC
TRBJ2-7 | many | TRBV7-9 | 14 | TRBD1 | CASSTRTGGDEQYF | TGTGCCAGCAGCACACGGACAGGGGGCGACGAGCAGTACTTC
TRBJ2-7 | - | TRBV2 | 15 | - | CASSEGSAISYEQYF | TGTGCCAGCAGTGAAGGGTCGGCCATCTCCTACGAGCAGTACTTC
TRBJ1-5 | - | TRBV27 | 12 | - | CASSFRNQPQHF | TGTGCCAGCAGTTTCCGCAATCAGCCCCAGCATTTT
TRBJ1-1 | many | TRBV5-1 | 14 | - | CASSLGSENTEAFF | TGCGCCAGCAGCTTGGGTTCCGAGAACACTGAAGCTTTCTTT
TRBJ2-2 | - | TRBV6-6 | 18 | - | CASSTLGVQQSHTGELFF | TGTGCCAGCAGCACCCTGGGGGTTCAGCAATCCCACACCGGGGAGCTGTTTTTT
TRBJ2-7 | few | TRBV28 | 14 | TRBD1 | CASSSRDRGSEQYF | TGTGCCAGCAGTTCCCGGGACAGGGGCTCCGAGCAGTACTTC
TRBJ1-6 | many | TRBV7-2 | 16 | TRBD1 | CASSPSTGGPRSPLHF | TGTGCCAGCAGCCCATCGACAGGGGGGCCTAGATCACCCCTCCACTTT
TRBJ1-6 | many | TRBV7-9 | 14 | - | CASTDSGPYSPLHF | TGTGCCAGCACCGATTCCGGGCCCTATTCACCCCTCCACTTT
TRBJ2-1 | few | TRBV5-5 | 15 | - | CASSPPGAAYNEQFF | TGTGCCAGCAGCCCGCCAGGGGCTGCCTACAATGAGCAGTTCTTC
TRBJ1-5 | - | TRBV2 | 17 | - | CASSETRARDRLQPQHF | TGTGCCAGCAGTGAAACGAGGGCGAGGGACCGACTCCAGCCCCAGCATTTT
TRBJ1-1 | few | TRBV12-3/TRBV12-4 | 16 | TRBD1 | CASSLPGTGSGTEAFF | TGTGCCAGCAGTCTACCCGGGACAGGGTCGGGCACTGAAGCTTTCTTT
TRBJ1-5 | - | TRBV19 | 14 | - | CASSARAGNQPQHF | TGTGCCAGTAGTGCCAGGGCAGGCAATCAGCCCCAGCATTTT
TRBJ1-1 | - | TRBV7-3 | 16 | TRBD1 | CASSLTSDRGNTEAFF | TGTGCCAGCAGCTTAACTTCAGACAGGGGTAACACTGAAGCTTTCTTT
TRBJ2-6 | medium-sized | TRBV7-2 | 17 | - | CASSPPGRSSGANVLTF | TGTGCCAGCAGCCCACCGGGACGGAGCTCTGGGGCCAACGTCCTGACTTTC
TRBJ2-3 | once | TRBV12-3/TRBV12-4 | 16 | - | CASGSKRTPGTDTQYF | TGTGCCAGCGGATCGAAGCGGACTCCAGGCACAGATACGCAGTATTTT
TRBJ1-1 | many | TRBV11-3 | 13 | - | CASSLERNTEAFF | TGTGCCAGCAGCTTGGAAAGAAATACTGAAGCTTTCTTT
TRBJ1-2 | - | TRBV28 | 14 | - | CASSFRAMGYGYTF | TGTGCCAGCAGCTTCAGGGCTATGGGCTATGGCTACACCTTC
TRBJ1-4 | - | TRBV4-2 | 16 | - | CASSQDPGLIGEKLFF | TGTGCCAGCAGCCAAGATCCAGGATTAATAGGAGAAAAACTGTTTTTT